Shown below are 21 T cell receptor beta chains from a single sample sequenced in a study of post-analysis software for immune sequencing data. cDNA libraries for TCR beta contained unique molecular identifiers. MiXCR was run by TCRdb on the PCR reads, yielding one entry per CDR3 protein. The repertoire holds about 260,000 distinct CDR3 sequences, with about 40% as singletons. Study results and limitations: Included in a set of a handful of TRBV segments more frequent in patients than controls were TRBV5-6, TRBV5-1 and TRBV20-1.

These TCRs are of unknown antigen specificity. The sample consisted of blood. The receptors here all came from a girl between 10 and 17 years old with multiple sclerosis.

This rearrangement joins TRBV13 to TRBJ1-2; D is unresolved. The germline V gene encodes CDR1 PRHDT and CDR2 FYEKMQ (reference sequence). This CDR3 is built from 14 residues. V lost 1 base to trimming and J lost 1 base, with 7 bases between them. The CDR3 reads CASSLAASNYGYTF. In nucleotides, the CDR3 is TGTGCCAGCAGCTTAGCGGCCAGTAACTATGGCTACACCTTC. The variable domain in full, with the rest retrieved from reference TRBV13 and TRBJ1-2, is AAGVIQSPRHLIKEKRETATLKCYPIPRHDTVYWYQQGPGQDPQFLISFYEKMQSDKGSIPDRFSAQQFSDYHSELNMSSLELGDSALYFCASSLAASNYGYTFGSGTRLTVV.

This clonotype was picked up many times. The rearrangement uses TRBV2 and TRBJ2-3; tentative D call: TRBD1 (5 bases). V lost 10 bases to trimming and J lost 4 bases, with 18 bases between them. This CDR3 is built from 14 residues. Germline CDR1 and CDR2: SNHLY and FYNNEI. The CDR3 nucleotides are TGTGCCACCCAGGGCAGCGCCGTGGCAGATACGCAGTATTTT. Protein sequence: CATQGSAVADTQYF.

This clonotype was observed many times. The CDR3 reads CSARASGRRRNIQYF. In DNA, the CDR3 is TGCAGTGCTAGAGCCTCTGGGAGGAGGAGAAACATTCAGTACTTC. V gene TRBV20-1 combines with J gene TRBJ2-4; D possibly corresponds to TRBD2 (6 bases). Germline loops: CDR1 DFQATT, CDR2 SNEGSKA (reference sequence). The CDR3 runs 15 residues. V gave up 1 base and J gave up 6 bases, with 16 bases separating them.

The chain employs TRBV7-2 and TRBJ2-1; 7 bases are a match to TRBD2. V lost 2 bases to trimming and J lost 12 bases; unmatched junction nucleotides: 16. Germline CDR1 and CDR2: SGHTA and FQGNSA. CDR3 length equals 16 residues. CDR3 DNA: TGTGCCAGCAGCTTACCGGATGACATGTGGGACTACCTGCAGTTCTTC. Translated, it gives CASSLPDDMWDYLQFF.

There are a few counts of this clonotype. V is TRBV6-5 and J is TRBJ2-3; 9 bases agree with TRBD2. CDR3 size: 16 residues. CDR1 and CDR2 from the germline V gene are MNHEY and SVGAGI. J lost 3 bases, V lost 4 bases, and 8 bases had no gene match. CDR3 DNA: TGTGCCAGCAGTTGGGCGGCGGGGGGGCCAACAGATACGCAGTATTTT. Protein product: CASSWAAGGPTDTQYF.

J is TRBJ1-2 and V is TRBV25-1; TRBD1 is a possible D gene (6 bases). Trimming took 4 bases from V and 3 from J, leaving 15 bases between them. The CDR3 sequence is 15 residues long. From germline, CDR1 is MGHDK and CDR2 SYGVNS. In nucleotides, the CDR3 is TGTGCCAGCAGTGCTCCCGAGGGGGGTTACTATGGCTACACCTTC. Amino acids: CASSAPEGGYYGYTF.

On this clonotype: With a much larger clone just one base away, this may be a read error. This rearrangement joins TRBV20-1 to TRBJ2-1, with no clear D. The closer fit of TRBJ2-7 to the DNA end suggests the J call may be wrong. The CDR3 covers 11 residues. Germline V gene sequence: CDR1 DFQATT, CDR2 SNEGSKA (reference sequence). For the CDR3, the DNA is TGCAGTGCTGGAGATCTGAATGAGCAGTACTTC. It translates to CSAGDLNEQYF.

For this clonotype: Since a much larger clone is just one base distant, this may be a read error. The V gene is TRBV13, the J gene TRBJ1-6, with 11 positions matching TRBD1. This CDR3 has 17 amino acids. Germline CDR1 and CDR2: PRHDT and FYEKMQ (reference sequence). The CDR3 region is CASSLDRGPPFNSPLRF. CDR3 DNA sequence: TGTGCCAGCAGCCTGGACAGGGGGCCGCCGTTTAATTCACCCCTCCGCTTT.

This chain connects TRBV11-2 to TRBJ2-7; a weak D match, TRBD1 (6 bases). This CDR3 contains 15 residues. V lost 5 bases and J lost 1, with 15 bases in between. Germline CDR1 and CDR2: SGHAT and FQNNGV. The CDR3 spells CASSIPGHISYEQYF. The CDR3 DNA reads TGTGCCAGCAGCATTCCGGGACACATATCCTACGAGCAGTACTTC. The full variable domain, completed using reference TRBV11-2 and TRBJ2-7, is EAGVAQSPRYKIIEKRQSVAFWCNPISGHATLYWYQQILGQGPKLLIQFQNNGVVDDSQLPKDRFSAERLKGVDSTLKIQPAKLEDSAVYLCASSIPGHISYEQYFGPGTRLTVT.

The chain has TRBV29-1 and TRBJ2-5; D possibly corresponds to TRBD1 (5 bases). Germline V gene sequence: CDR1 SQVTM, CDR2 ANQGSEA. V lost 7 bases, J lost 5 bases, and 20 bases lay in between. There are 14 residues in the CDR3. In DNA form, the CDR3 reads TGCAGCGCGGGTTTCACAGGAGAGGACGAGACCCAGTACTTC. Residues: CSAGFTGEDETQYF.

The J gene is TRBJ1-1, the V gene TRBV5-1; D is perhaps TRBD1 (5 bases). The CDR3 covers 14 residues. Germline CDR1 reads SGHRS; CDR2 reads YFSETQ. Trimming pared 3 bases from V and 5 bases from J, leaving 14 bases between. CDR3 sequence reads: CASSWTRVGTEAFF. DNA for the CDR3: TGCGCCAGCAGCTGGACAAGGGTGGGAACTGAAGCTTTCTTT.

This clonotype appeared a single time. A clone one base away is much larger, so this may be a read error. V usage is TRBV7-2 and J usage is TRBJ2-4, with 11 bases lining up with TRBD2. Germline CDR1 reads SGHTA; CDR2 reads FQGNSA. This CDR3 is built from 16 residues. The ends lost 3 bases at V and 3 bases at J; junction bases unmatched: 4. The CDR3 spells CASSFSGRAGKNIQYF. The CDR3, as DNA: TGTGCCAGCAGCTTTAGCGGGAGGGCTGGCAAAAACATTCAGTACTTC.

Regarding this clonotype: A much larger clone differs by one base, so this may be a read error. This rearrangement joins TRBV10-3 to TRBJ1-5; the D gene is possibly TRBD1 (6 bases). This CDR3 comprises 14 residues. Germline V gene sequence: CDR1 ENHRY, CDR2 SYGVKD. CDR3 protein: CTISQGQSNQPQHF. In DNA form, the CDR3 reads TGTACCATCAGCCAAGGACAGAGTAATCAGCCCCAGCATTTT.

This clonotype was seen a handful of times. This chain joins TRBV7-6 and TRBJ1-1; no clear D. The CDR3 contains 13 residues. The ends were cut back, 3 bases at V and 7 bases at J, with 12 bases in the middle. CDR1 and CDR2 (germline): SGHVS, FNYEAQ. The CDR3 spells CASSFRDGDEAFF. Written as DNA, the CDR3 is TGTGCCAGCAGCTTCCGGGATGGGGATGAAGCTTTCTTT.

V is TRBV15 and J is TRBJ2-5; D not certain. The ends were cut back, 0 bases at V and 5 bases at J, with 7 bases in the middle. Germline-derived CDR1 and CDR2 are LNHNV and YYDKDF (reference sequence). The CDR3 is 13 residues long. CDR3 nucleotides: TGTGCCACCAGCAGAGATAAGCAGGAGACCCAGTACTTC. This gives the protein CATSRDKQETQYF.

This clonotype has just a few counts. This chain joins TRBV5-1 and TRBJ1-3; 7 nucleotides match TRBD1. The J segment lost 3 bases and the V segment lost 1 base, leaving 4 bases of the junction unmatched. CDR1 is SGHRS and CDR2 is YFSETQ in the germline V gene. This CDR3 has 15 amino acids. The CDR3 is CASSLTGVNGNTIYF. The CDR3 DNA follows: TGCGCCAGCAGCTTGACAGGGGTTAATGGAAACACCATATATTTT.

There are many counts of this clonotype. The gene calls are TRBV12-5 and TRBJ1-2; tentatively, D is TRBD1 (5 bases). Germline-derived CDR1 and CDR2 are LGHNT and FRNRAP. Deletions cut 6 bases from V and 3 bases from J, with 17 bases between. The CDR3 contains 15 residues. CDR3 nucleotides: TGTGCTAGTGGGGAGGACACGGAGATTTACTATGGCTACACCTTC. Its translation is CASGEDTEIYYGYTF.

This clonotype was counted between two and nine times. The J gene is TRBJ2-1, the V gene TRBV3-1, with D tentatively TRBD2 (6 bases). V dropped 4 bases and J dropped 5 bases, with 12 bases sitting between them. The CDR3 is 14 residues long. Looked up from germline, CDR1 is LGHDT and CDR2 is YNNKEL (reference sequence). The CDR3 reads CASSLQTSNNEQFF. CDR3 sequence (DNA): TGTGCCAGCAGCCTGCAGACTAGTAACAATGAGCAGTTCTTC.

This clonotype was detected only a few times. In DNA, the CDR3 is TGCGCCACCTTGACTAAAGGGAATATCGGGGAGCTGTTTTTT. Its translation is CATLTKGNIGELFF. This sequence joins TRBV10-2 and TRBJ2-2; possible D gene TRBD2, 5 bases. The ends were cut back, 10 bases at V and 7 bases at J, with 19 bases in the middle. Germline-derived CDR1 and CDR2 are WSHSY and SAAADI. The length of the CDR3 is 14 residues.

The rearrangement joins TRBV28 to TRBJ1-1, with D unresolved. Germline CDR1 reads MDHEN; CDR2 reads SYDVKM. Trimming cost V 5 bases and J 4 bases, with 14 bases left between them. The CDR3 has 14 residues. The CDR3 DNA follows: TGTGCCAGCAGTCCTGCTTTGACTGGCACTGAAGCTTTCTTT. Its protein product is CASSPALTGTEAFF.

The chain uses TRBV21-1 and TRBJ1-1. TRBV21-1 is noted as a pseudogene. This CDR3 is built from 14 residues. CDR3 coding DNA: TGTGCCAGCAGCAAAGTATTGGCGAACACTGAAGCTTTCTTT. It is translated as CASSKVLANTEAFF.